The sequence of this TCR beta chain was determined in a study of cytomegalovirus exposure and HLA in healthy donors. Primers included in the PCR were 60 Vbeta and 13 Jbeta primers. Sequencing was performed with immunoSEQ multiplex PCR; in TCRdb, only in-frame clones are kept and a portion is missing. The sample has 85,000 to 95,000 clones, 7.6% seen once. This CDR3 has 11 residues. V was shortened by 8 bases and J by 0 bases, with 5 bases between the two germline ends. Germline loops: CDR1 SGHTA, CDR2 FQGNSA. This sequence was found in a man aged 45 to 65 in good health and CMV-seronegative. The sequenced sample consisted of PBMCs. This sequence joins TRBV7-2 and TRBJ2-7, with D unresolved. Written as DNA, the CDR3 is TGTGCCAGCTCTGTCTCCTACGAGCAGTACTTC. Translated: CASSVSYEQYF.